This TCR beta chain was sequenced during a study of CD4 T cell repertoires in COVID-19 (dated by TCRdb to about 2021). General notes on the study: To analyze cross-reactivity, CFSE-low cells were expanded with IL-2 for under 13 days and then labeled again and restimulated with spike proteins from other coronaviruses. TCR Vbeta repertoire analysis of SARS-CoV-2-reactive T cells was conducted at the subset level in a few recovered individuals. Naturally processed CD4+ T cell responses to SARS-CoV-2 spike and nucleoprotein were characterized in COVID-19-recovered individuals, and clonal composition was assessed by TCR Vbeta sequencing. The paper's findings and limits, for the study overall: Between 7 and 25% of SARS-CoV-2 clonotypes were also found in SARS-CoV and/or HKU1 spike-stimulated secondary cultures, consistent with cross-reactivity. Two or all three memory subsets shared several of the most expanded SARS-CoV-2-reactive clonotypes, which suggests intraclonal diversification.

Uncultured memory T cell samples were subjected to sequencing directly after ex vivo isolation. CD4+ total memory, central memory, effector memory and circulating T follicular helper cells were isolated from peripheral blood mononuclear cells. Comments on this clone: This clone's antigen is unknown. Qualities for individual bases were not recorded, and no much larger clone is one base off.

Library construction relied on the immunoSEQ multiplex PCR assay. As for the original processing: The Chao-Jaccard similarity index and the number of shared clonotypes were used to measure repertoire overlap between subsets. What TCRdb holds here is the immuneACCESS table cut down to in-frame rearrangements. Part of the clones is not present; checked against another copy, under half of the missing clones reflect an unresolved V gene, and the others are unexplained. The DNA gave D and trimming, while V, J and clone size come from that table. This sample is represented by about 25,000 clones; over 90% of them were singletons. Of the sample, less than 0.75% falls within the top ten clones. The germline V gene gives CDR1 as MDHEN and CDR2 as SYDVKM. Trimming removed 5 bases from V and 4 bases from J, leaving 14 bases between the germline ends. There are 14 amino acids in the CDR3, from cysteine to phenylalanine inclusive. The kept DNA is CDR3 alone, 42 bases in frame from the first base.

The rearrangement combines TRBV28 with TRBJ1-2; D gene: possibly TRBD1, on 6 matching bases. The material sequenced was circulating follicular helper CD4+ T cells (cTfh) from blood, taken before the COVID-19 pandemic. This specimen's cell subset or site label, per the study, means: circulating T follicular helper cells. This sequence originates from a human donor who had COVID-19. The CDR3 here reads CASSPPGHSYGYTF. The DNA is TGTGCCAGCAGTCCGCCGGGACACTCCTATGGCTACACCTTC.